The rows below give T cell receptor beta chains drawn from one sample of a study of CD8+ T cells in alopecia areata. Some clones are missing from TCRdb's copy, which holds only in-frame ones; the method was immunoSEQ multiplex PCR. The sample lists some 170,000 clones, roughly 50% occurring once. This material consisted of CD8+ T cells sorted from blood, taken at week 24, from a patient treated with tofacitinib. These receptor sequences come from a human donor with alopecia areata. CDR3s include the opening cysteine and the closing phenylalanine or tryptophan. D genes are given only for firm matches. Size is stated for part of the rows, as once, few or many counts, or as a class when the clone is expanded.

CDR3 protein: CATSKVPEGLNTGELFF
CDR3 DNA: TGTGCCACCAGCAAGGTCCCGGAGGGTCTGAACACCGGGGAGCTGTTTTTT
clone size: NA
J gene: TRBJ2-2
V gene: TRBV15
D gene: NA

CDR3 protein: CAWKETQYF
CDR3 DNA: TGTGCCTGGAAAGAGACCCAGTACTTC
clone size: NA
J gene: TRBJ2-5
V gene: TRBV30
D gene: NA

CDR3 protein: CASSLGGQGRRPYGYTF
CDR3 DNA: TGTGCCAGCAGCTTAGGGGGACAGGGGAGGCGGCCCTATGGCTACACCTTC
clone size: once
J gene: TRBJ1-2
V gene: TRBV7-2
D gene: TRBD1

CDR3 protein: CASSPWGTSGGDEQFF
CDR3 DNA: TGTGCCAGCAGCCCGTGGGGCACTAGCGGGGGTGATGAGCAGTTCTTC
clone size: once
J gene: TRBJ2-1
V gene: TRBV13
D gene: TRBD2

CDR3 protein: CASSQGVTEAFF
CDR3 DNA: TGTGCCAGCAGCCAGGGAGTCACTGAAGCTTTCTTT
clone size: few
J gene: TRBJ1-1
V gene: TRBV13
D gene: NA

CDR3 protein: CASSPRSRGYNEQFF
CDR3 DNA: TGTGCCAGCAGTCCGAGAAGTAGGGGGTACAATGAGCAGTTCTTC
clone size: few
J gene: TRBJ2-1
V gene: TRBV6-6
D gene: NA

CDR3 protein: CASSGYYSYGYTF
CDR3 DNA: TGTGCCAGCAGCGGCTATTATAGCTATGGCTACACCTTC
clone size: NA
J gene: TRBJ1-2
V gene: TRBV9
D gene: NA

CDR3 protein: CASSQVASQGHEQYF
CDR3 DNA: TGTGCCAGCAGCCAAGTAGCCTCACAGGGCCACGAGCAGTACTTC
clone size: NA
J gene: TRBJ2-7
V gene: TRBV14
D gene: NA

CDR3 protein: CSVADSPTYEQYF
CDR3 DNA: TGCAGCGTTGCCGACAGCCCGACCTACGAGCAGTACTTC
clone size: NA
J gene: TRBJ2-7
V gene: TRBV29-1
D gene: NA

CDR3 protein: CASSWVVDRETYEQYF
CDR3 DNA: TGCGCCAGCAGCTGGGTTGTGGACAGGGAAACTTACGAGCAGTACTTC
clone size: NA
J gene: TRBJ2-7
V gene: TRBV5-1
D gene: TRBD1

CDR3 protein: CASSVGGGAYNEQFF
CDR3 DNA: TGTGCCAGCAGCGTAGGCGGGGGAGCCTACAATGAGCAGTTCTTC
clone size: NA
J gene: TRBJ2-1
V gene: TRBV9
D gene: TRBD2

CDR3 protein: CASSYNRDRGSYEQYF
CDR3 DNA: TGTGCCAGCAGTTACAACCGGGACAGGGGTTCCTACGAGCAGTACTTC
clone size: NA
J gene: TRBJ2-7
V gene: TRBV6-5
D gene: TRBD1

CDR3 protein: CASSTNLHDSFLNYEQYF
CDR3 DNA: TGTGCCAGCAGCACAAACCTCCACGATTCGTTTTTAAACTACGAGCAGTACTTC
clone size: few
J gene: TRBJ2-7
V gene: TRBV21-1
D gene: NA

CDR3 protein: CSVDGGDSYEQYF
CDR3 DNA: TGCAGCGTTGATGGCGGGGACTCCTACGAGCAGTACTTC
clone size: few
J gene: TRBJ2-7
V gene: TRBV29-1
D gene: NA

CDR3 protein: CASRTSGGAAYNEQFF
CDR3 DNA: TGTGCCAGCAGGACTAGCGGGGGGGCCGCCTACAATGAGCAGTTCTTC
clone size: few
J gene: TRBJ2-1
V gene: TRBV27
D gene: TRBD2

CDR3 protein: CASSWGDSSYEQYF
CDR3 DNA: TGTGCCAGCAGCTGGGGCGACAGCTCCTACGAGCAGTACTTC
clone size: NA
J gene: TRBJ2-7
V gene: TRBV5-6
D gene: NA

CDR3 protein: CASSPLQGIGYTF
CDR3 DNA: TGTGCCAGCAGCCCATTACAGGGAATTGGCTACACCTTC
clone size: NA
J gene: TRBJ1-2
V gene: TRBV13
D gene: NA

CDR3 protein: CASSDRGDQPQHF
CDR3 DNA: TGTGCCAGCAGCGACAGGGGGGATCAGCCCCAGCATTTT
clone size: once
J gene: TRBJ1-5
V gene: TRBV7-9
D gene: TRBD1

CDR3 protein: CSVVWDRASGNTIYF
CDR3 DNA: TGCAGCGTTGTTTGGGACAGGGCTTCTGGAAACACCATATATTTT
clone size: NA
J gene: TRBJ1-3
V gene: TRBV29-1
D gene: TRBD1